This T cell receptor (beta chain) was identified in a study of blood T cell repertoires in COVID-19. Study context: Sites in the United States, Italy and Spain provided acute and convalescent COVID-19 samples.

Original processing methods: Researchers report that nucleated cell counts were estimated from reference gene primer amplification. The table came from immunoSEQ multiplex PCR; TCRdb's copy has only in-frame clones and leaves some out. That table supplies the V and J calls and clone size; D and trimming were determined from the DNA. The sample lists approximately 88,000 clones, about nine tenths occurring once. This CDR3 spans 12 amino acids. Germline loops: CDR1 MDHEN, CDR2 SYDVKM. The V and J ends lost 5 bases and 4 bases respectively, with 8 bases between them. The source is a woman between 50 and 59 years old in a cohort sampled during active COVID-19. The V call is TRBV28, the J call TRBJ1-2, with a possible D match to TRBD1 (5 bases). Sequencing was done on a sample of peripheral blood. CDR3 DNA sequence: TGTGCCAGCAGTCACGACAGCTATGGCTACACCTTC. The encoded protein is CASSHDSYGYTF.